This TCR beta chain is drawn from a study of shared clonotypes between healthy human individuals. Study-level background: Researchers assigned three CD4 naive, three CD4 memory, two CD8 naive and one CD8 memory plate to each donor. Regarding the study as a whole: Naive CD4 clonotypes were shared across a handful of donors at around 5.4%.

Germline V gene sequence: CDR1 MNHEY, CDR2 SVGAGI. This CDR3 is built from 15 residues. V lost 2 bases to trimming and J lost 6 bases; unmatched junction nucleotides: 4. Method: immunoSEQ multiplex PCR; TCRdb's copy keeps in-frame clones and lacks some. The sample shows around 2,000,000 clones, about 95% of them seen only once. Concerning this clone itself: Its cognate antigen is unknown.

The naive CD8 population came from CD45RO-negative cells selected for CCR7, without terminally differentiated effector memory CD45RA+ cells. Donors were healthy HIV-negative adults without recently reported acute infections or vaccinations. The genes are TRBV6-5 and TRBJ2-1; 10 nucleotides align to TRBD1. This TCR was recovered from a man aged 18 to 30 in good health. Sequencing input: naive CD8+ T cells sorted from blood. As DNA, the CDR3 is TGTGCCAGCAGTTACCATGGGACAGGGGCCAATGAGCAGTTCTTC. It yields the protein CASSYHGTGANEQFF.